One and the same sample provided the 20 T cell receptor beta chains below, sequenced in a study of T cells in Graves' hyperthyroidism and ophthalmopathy. Template material for amplifying TCR beta CDR3 regions consisted of RNA transcripts. The primer set for the first-round RT-PCR of the TCR CDR3 was HTBI. MiXCR, run by TCRdb on the multiplex PCR reads, gives a single entry per CDR3 protein. This table has about 180,000 distinct CDR3 sequences, about 18% appearing once. Sequenced: blood. These receptors were obtained from a woman between 50 and 59 years old with Graves' hyperthyroidism.

The chain recombines TRBV2 with TRBJ2-2; a possible D gene is TRBD2 (5 bases). The CDR3 length is 12 residues. Germline V gives CDR1 SNHLY, CDR2 FYNNEI. V lost 6 bases, J lost 5 bases, and 7 bases lay in between. CDR3 sequence reads: CASRRETGELFF. CDR3 nucleotide sequence: TGTGCCAGCAGACGGGAAACCGGGGAGCTGTTTTTT. The whole variable domain, remainder taken from reference TRBV2 and TRBJ2-2, is EPEVTQTPSHQVTQMGQEVILRCVPISNHLYFYWYRQILGQKVEFLVSFYNNEISEKSEIFDDQFSVERPDGSNFTLKIRSTKLEDSAMYFCASRRETGELFFGEGSRLTVL.

The table lists this clonotype with many counts. The genes are TRBV24-1 and TRBJ2-2, with 9 bases identical to TRBD2. The germline CDR1 and CDR2 sequences are KGHDR and SFDVKD. V lost 2 bases to trimming and J lost 6 bases; unmatched junction nucleotides: 9. The CDR3 consists of 17 residues. CDR3 sequence: CATSDWPGTSKPGELFF. The CDR3 DNA is TGTGCCACCAGTGATTGGCCCGGGACTAGCAAGCCCGGGGAGCTGTTTTTT.

This clonotype has just a few counts. The CDR3 carries no conserved terminal phenylalanine or tryptophan, so it likely arises from a read error. CDR3 sequence: CAIRDSLTGELFL. CDR3 nucleotide sequence: TGTGCCATCCGCGACAGTCTCACCGGGGAGCTGTTTCTT. This chain connects TRBV6-1 to TRBJ2-2; tentatively, D is TRBD1 (5 bases). Trimming cost V 10 bases and J 4 bases, with 13 bases left between them. The CDR3 consists of 13 residues. CDR1 and CDR2 (germline): MNHNS, SASEGT.

Many counts were recorded for this clonotype. The genes are TRBV20-1 and TRBJ1-4, with D uncertain. CDR3 size: 13 residues. V lost 6 bases, J lost 3 bases, and 11 bases lay in between. Germline-derived CDR1 and CDR2 are DFQATT and SNEGSKA (reference sequence). CDR3 protein: CSAPRLPNEKLFF. CDR3 sequence (DNA): TGCAGTGCCCCAAGACTGCCTAATGAAAAACTGTTTTTT.

This clonotype was counted at least ten times. V is TRBV12-3 or TRBV12-4 and J is TRBJ2-7; no definite D call. V shed 6 bases and J shed 1 base, with 13 bases lying between them. CDR3 length: 14 residues. This CDR3 reads CASSPLTASYEQYF. The CDR3 nucleotides read TGTGCCAGCAGCCCCCTTACTGCTTCCTACGAGCAGTACTTC.

This clonotype came up a few times. The CDR3 sequence: CASSLRQGSSYEQYF. The CDR3 DNA is TGTGCCAGCAGCTTAAGACAGGGGAGCTCCTACGAGCAGTACTTC. The chain carries TRBV5-4 and TRBJ2-7, with 8 bases lining up with TRBD1. After removal of 2 bases from V and 0 bases from J, the junction contained 4 bases not matched to a gene. CDR3 size: 15 residues. Per germline, CDR1 SGHNT and CDR2 YYREEE (reference sequence).

This clonotype came up once. The junction departs from germline at one end; a sequencing error may be responsible. This chain uses TRBV4-1 with TRBJ2-2, with D perhaps given as TRBD1 or TRBD2 (7 bases each). CDR1 is MGHRA and CDR2 is YSYEKL in the germline V gene. The CDR3 runs 12 residues. The DNA for the CDR3 is TGCGCCAGCAGCCTGCCAGGGGGGGGGCTGTTTTTT. This codes for CASSLPGGGLFF.

At least ten counts were recorded for this clonotype. This chain connects TRBV6-1 to TRBJ1-2; a weak D match, TRBD1 (6 bases). There are 14 residues in the CDR3. The V gene's germline CDR1 is MNHNS and CDR2 SASEGT. The V and J ends lost 6 bases and 4 bases respectively, with 15 bases between them. In DNA form, the CDR3 reads TGTGCCAGCAGGATAAGACAGGCGAGCTATGGCTACACCTTC. Its protein product is CASRIRQASYGYTF.

In regard to this clonotype: Being one base from a much bigger clone, this may be a read error. The chain recombines TRBV7-9 with TRBJ2-5; the match to TRBD2 covers 7 bases. Per germline, CDR1 SEHNR and CDR2 FQNEAQ (reference sequence). CDR3 length: 14 amino acids. J gave up 4 bases and V 5 bases, and 7 bases lay outside the gene matches. CDR3 nucleotides: TGTGCCAGCAGCCTTAATACGGGGGGAGAGACCCAGTACTTC. This encodes CASSLNTGGETQYF.

This clonotype showed up just a few times. This chain links TRBV16 with TRBJ2-7; 9 bases are shared with TRBD1. The CDR3 covers 15 residues. V gave up 4 bases and J gave up 4 bases; unmatched junction bases: 8. Germline lookup yields CDR1 KGHSY and CDR2 FQNENV. CDR3 residues: CASSPQGTGIYEQYF. DNA of the CDR3: TGTGCCAGCAGCCCCCAGGGGACAGGGATTTACGAGCAGTACTTC.

This clonotype was found many times. The rearrangement uses TRBV27 and TRBJ2-7, with TRBD1 as a possible D gene (5 bases). Trimming pared 2 bases from V and 6 bases from J, leaving 8 bases between. This CDR3 contains 12 residues. Looked up from germline, CDR1 is MNHEY and CDR2 is SMNVEV (reference sequence). Written as DNA, the CDR3 is TGTGCCAGCAGTTTACAGGGCCTCGAGCAGTACTTC. Encoded protein: CASSLQGLEQYF.

Ten or more counts support this clonotype. V is TRBV6-2 or TRBV6-3 and J is TRBJ2-5; 7 bases fit TRBD1. The CDR3 has 15 residues. V lost 6 bases, J lost 3 bases, and 10 bases stayed unmatched. Germline assignment: CDR1 MNHEY and CDR2 SVGEGT. DNA for the CDR3: TGTGCCAGCAGGCGAGGACCGGGACAGAAAGAGACCCAGTACTTC. This translates into CASRRGPGQKETQYF.

This sequence joins TRBV4-2 and TRBJ2-2; D gene uncertain. The germline V gene encodes CDR1 LGHNA and CDR2 YNFKEQ. The CDR3 extends over 15 amino acids. Trimming left V 6 bases short and J 4 bases short, with 15 bases between. CDR3 protein: CASSTDPLSTGELFF. Written as DNA, the CDR3 is TGTGCCAGCAGTACGGACCCCTTGTCCACCGGGGAGCTGTTTTTT.

The rearrangement joins TRBV6-1 to TRBJ2-7; either TRBD1 or TRBD2 may fit D (6 bases each). Germline assignment: CDR1 MNHNS and CDR2 SASEGT. The CDR3 loop spans 14 amino acids. The V end lost 7 bases, the J end lost 6 bases, and 19 bases lay between the germline ends. For the CDR3, the DNA is TGTGCCAGCATGACCAGGGGACTCCTCCCCGAGCAGTACTTC. Amino acid sequence: CASMTRGLLPEQYF.

There are many counts of this clonotype. The chain couples TRBV20-1 to TRBJ1-2; 8 positions match TRBD1. The CDR3 is 15 amino acids. V was clipped by 3 bases and J by 4 bases; unmatched bases: 10. The V gene's germline CDR1 is DFQATT and CDR2 SNEGSKA (reference sequence). In DNA form, the CDR3 reads TGCAGTGCTAGGCAAGGGGGGACAGGTCTCTATGGCTACACCTTC. Amino acids: CSARQGGTGLYGYTF.

This clonotype was seen more than once but under ten times. The J gene is TRBJ1-2, the V gene TRBV3-1; 7 nucleotides agree with TRBD1. Germline assignment: CDR1 LGHDT and CDR2 YNNKEL (reference sequence). Trimming at V came to 4 bases and at J to 8 bases, leaving 10 bases not matched to a gene. The CDR3 sequence is 14 residues long. DNA of the CDR3: TGTGCCAGCAGCCGTCAGGAGGGGGCGGGAGGCTACACCTTC. This encodes CASSRQEGAGGYTF.

CDR3 bases: TGTGCCAGCAGTACCCGCCGTGGGAGGGGAAATCAGCCCCAGCATTTT. Its translation is CASSTRRGRGNQPQHF. V and J are TRBV28 and TRBJ1-5; TRBD1 might be the D (5 bases). The CDR3 extends over 16 amino acids. V lost 5 bases and J 4 bases, leaving 18 bases between the germline ends. Germline-derived CDR1 and CDR2 are MDHEN and SYDVKM.

This chain connects TRBV29-1 to TRBJ1-1; TRBD1 agrees at 7 bases. V shed 3 bases, J shed 5 bases, and the junction held 6 bases outside the gene matches. In germline, CDR1 is SQVTM, CDR2 ANQGSEA. The CDR3 spans 13 residues. The CDR3 sequence is CSVERQGGTEAFF. In nucleotides, the CDR3 is TGCAGCGTTGAGCGTCAGGGGGGGACTGAAGCTTTCTTT.

This clonotype was observed many times. The CDR3 is CSVGDIEGTEAFF. The CDR3 DNA follows: TGCAGCGTTGGGGACATAGAAGGCACTGAAGCTTTCTTT. The chain employs TRBV29-1 and TRBJ1-1, with TRBD1 as a possible D gene (6 bases). The CDR3 consists of 13 residues. Germline values: CDR1 SQVTM, CDR2 ANQGSEA. Trimming cost V 4 bases and J 4 bases, with 13 bases left between them.

This clonotype was seen more than once but under ten times. The CDR3 does not end in the conserved phenylalanine or tryptophan, so this is likely a read error. The chain links TRBV7-9 to TRBJ2-5; D is possibly TRBD1 (6 bases). Germline V gene lookup returns CDR1 SEHNR and CDR2 FQNEAQ (reference sequence). V lost 3 bases to trimming and J lost 1 base, with 9 bases between them. The CDR3 totals 14 residues. CDR3 bases: TGTGCCAGCAGCTTCAGGGGCCCCCAAGAGACCCAGTACCTC. It yields the protein CASSFRGPQETQYL.